This T cell receptor beta chain originates from a study of blood T cell repertoires in COVID-19. Across the whole study: Collection of acute and convalescent COVID-19 samples took place in the United States, Italy and Spain.

The data were produced by immunoSEQ multiplex PCR, yet TCRdb's version contains in-frame clones alone and is incomplete. The data show approximately 350,000 clones, with under 85% seen just once and less than 6% held by the top ten. Individuals aged roughly 18 to 95 years were recruited from 24 US areas. Germline values: CDR1 SGHVS, CDR2 FQNEAQ. V dropped 5 bases and J dropped 6; count of bases not matched to a gene: 10. The CDR3 has 15 residues. The sequence was obtained from a woman in her 50s who had recovered from COVID-19. This chain connects TRBV7-8 to TRBJ1-5, with TRBD1 matching over 7 bases. The sequenced sample consisted of PBMCs or T cells enriched from blood (not recorded which). The CDR3 reads CASSPRSGGGQPQHF. Written as DNA, the CDR3 is TGTGCCAGCAGCCCGCGGTCAGGGGGTGGTCAGCCCCAGCATTTT.